These 29 T cell receptor beta chains share one sample of origin, sequenced in a study of blood T cell repertoires in COVID-19. Profiling relied on immunoSEQ multiplex PCR, and the TCRdb table lists in-frame clones only, not all of them. Counted here are 150,000 or so clones, about 87% occurring once; the ten biggest clones make up 44%. The sequenced sample consisted of peripheral blood. These receptor sequences come from a human donor in a cohort sampled during active COVID-19.

This rearrangement joins TRBV24-1 to TRBJ2-3; tentative D call: TRBD1 (6 bases). Deletions cut 6 bases from V and 7 bases from J, with 10 bases between. This CDR3 comprises 12 residues. Germline loops: CDR1 KGHDR, CDR2 SFDVKD. CDR3 amino acids: CATSQGQNTQYF. CDR3 coding DNA: TGTGCCACCAGTCAGGGACAAAATACGCAGTATTTT.

The V call is TRBV7-2, the J call TRBJ1-1; D is possibly TRBD1 (5 bases). The ends were cut back, 2 bases at V and 10 bases at J, with 14 bases in the middle. CDR1 is SGHTA, CDR2 FQGNSA, per germline. CDR3 length: 13 amino acids. The chain's CDR3 is CASSLHIGTLAFF. The CDR3 DNA reads as TGTGCCAGCAGCTTACACATCGGGACTTTAGCTTTCTTT.

Only one count was recorded for this clone. The J gene is TRBJ1-2, the V gene TRBV9; 7 bases are shared with TRBD1. V lost 4 bases and J lost 5; bases outside the gene matches: 8. Germline V gene sequence: CDR1 SGDLS, CDR2 YYNGEE. The length of the CDR3 is 14 residues. CDR3 amino acids: CASSPTGAGYGYTF. The CDR3 DNA sequence: TGTGCCAGCAGCCCAACAGGGGCGGGGTATGGCTACACCTTC.

Only one count was recorded for this clone. This rearrangement joins TRBV6-4 to TRBJ2-2; 7 nucleotides line up with TRBD1. The V gene's germline CDR1 is MRHNA and CDR2 SNTAGT. CDR3 length: 15 residues. V lost 3 bases to trimming and J lost 5 bases; unmatched junction nucleotides: 6. The CDR3 nucleotides are TGTGCCAGCAGTGAGCACAGGGGTGAGACCGGGGAGCTGTTTTTT. Protein sequence: CASSEHRGETGELFF.

This clone was seen a few times. Other DNA sequences in the same sample also yield this CDR3. The chain recombines TRBV18 with TRBJ1-1, with TRBD1 identical over 8 bases. The V segment lost 2 bases and the J segment 1 base; nucleotides outside the gene matches: 0. CDR1 and CDR2 from the germline V gene are KGHSH and LQKENI. The CDR3 has 14 amino acids. In nucleotides, the CDR3 is TGTGCCAGCTCACCAGACAGGGGGAACACTGAAGCTTTCTTT. Its translation is CASSPDRGNTEAFF.

This clone came up once. The V and J genes are TRBV25-1 and TRBJ1-2; D not certain. The CDR3 has 13 residues. V shed 6 bases and J shed 8 bases, with 16 bases lying between them. CDR1 MGHDK and CDR2 SYGVNS come from the germline V gene. The CDR3 loop reads CASSVAGSSGYTF. The CDR3 DNA is TGTGCCAGCAGCGTCGCAGGCTCGAGCGGCTACACCTTC.

V usage is TRBV3-1 (or the pseudogene TRBV3-2) and J usage is TRBJ2-5; 14 nucleotides align to TRBD2. Germline loops: CDR1 LGHDT, CDR2 YNNKEL (reference sequence). The CDR3 covers 19 residues. Trimming removed 3 bases from V and 5 bases from J; junction bases left unmatched: 14. The CDR3 DNA follows: TGTGCCAGCAGCCAGTCCTCCCTACCGGGACTAGCGGGAGTGGAGACCCAGTACTTC. It specifies CASSQSSLPGLAGVETQYF.

The V and J genes are TRBV3-1 (or the pseudogene TRBV3-2) and TRBJ1-5; D possibly corresponds to TRBD1 (6 bases). Trimming left V 1 base short and J 5 bases short, with 12 bases between. The CDR3 extends over 15 amino acids. The germline V gene encodes CDR1 LGHDT and CDR2 YNNKEL (reference sequence). In DNA form, the CDR3 reads TGTGCCAGCAGCCAAGGGTGGCAGGGGCATCAGCCCCAGCATTTT. This translates into CASSQGWQGHQPQHF.

This chain connects TRBV19 to TRBJ2-6; D is perhaps TRBD2 (7 bases). In germline, CDR1 is LNHDA, CDR2 SQIVND (reference sequence). The CDR3 is made up of 15 amino acids. The V end was cut by 10 bases, the J end by 0 bases, with 13 bases between. This CDR3 is CATWGGSSGANVLTF. CDR3 nucleotides: TGTGCCACTTGGGGGGGCAGCTCTGGGGCCAACGTCCTGACTTTC.

J is TRBJ2-2 and V is TRBV28; D not certain. The CDR3 totals 14 residues. V was cut by 5 bases and J by 4 bases, with 11 bases left in between. CDR1 and CDR2 from the germline V gene are MDHEN and SYDVKM. This CDR3 is CASSPVGGTGELFF. CDR3 nucleotide sequence: TGTGCCAGCAGTCCCGTCGGCGGCACCGGGGAGCTGTTTTTT.

V and J are TRBV11-3 and TRBJ2-2; 9 bases map to TRBD2. This CDR3 has 16 residues. J was trimmed by 2 bases and V by 3 bases; bases with no gene match: 4. Germline CDR1 SGHNT, CDR2 YENEEA. The CDR3 nucleotides are TGTGCCAGCAGCTTTCAGACTAGCGGAAACACCGGGGAGCTGTTTTTT. Encoded protein: CASSFQTSGNTGELFF.

The chain is built from TRBV10-3 and TRBJ2-1; perhaps TRBD1 as D (6 bases). Trimming took off 6 bases at V and 7 bases at J, with 13 bases between the two ends. The CDR3 spans 13 residues. The V gene's germline CDR1 is ENHRY and CDR2 SYGVKD. CDR3: CAISLGRGNEQFF. CDR3 sequence (DNA): TGTGCCATCAGCCTGGGTAGGGGGAATGAGCAGTTCTTC.

The rearrangement uses TRBV11-1 and TRBJ2-5, with a tentative D call TRBD2 (6 bases). Germline-derived CDR1 and CDR2 are SGHAT and FQDESV (reference sequence). The CDR3 contains 14 residues. The V end lost 4 bases, the J end lost 5 bases, and 14 bases lay between the germline ends. CDR3 nucleotides: TGTGCCAGCAGCTCGACTGGGGGGAAGGAGACCCAGTACTTC. Amino acid sequence: CASSSTGGKETQYF.

The V and J genes are TRBV9 and TRBJ2-2; 10 bases agree with TRBD1. Germline V lookup: CDR1 SGDLS, CDR2 YYNGEE. The CDR3 is 16 residues long. The J segment lost 3 bases and the V segment lost 3 bases, leaving 5 bases of the junction unmatched. CDR3 in DNA: TGTGCCAGCAGCGGGGACAGGGGCGTCGACACCGGGGAGCTGTTTTTT. It translates to CASSGDRGVDTGELFF. Combining the CDR3 with reference TRBV9 and TRBJ2-2 gives the whole variable domain DSGVTQTPKHLITATGQRVTLRCSPRSGDLSVYWYQQSLDQGLQFLIQYYNGEERAKGNILERFSAQQFPDLHSELNLSSLELGDSALYFCASSGDRGVDTGELFFGEGSRLTVL.

This chain joins TRBV11-2 and TRBJ2-2; the match to TRBD2 covers 7 bases. Germline-derived CDR1 and CDR2 are SGHAT and FQNNGV. This CDR3 is 15 amino acids long. J was trimmed by 6 bases and V by 7 bases; bases with no gene match: 11. The CDR3 DNA reads as TGTGCCAGCAACGTAGAGGGGAGGGGCTCCGGGGAGCTGTTTTTT. Translation gives CASNVEGRGSGELFF. Drawing the rest from reference TRBV11-2 and TRBJ2-2, the complete variable domain is EAGVAQSPRYKIIEKRQSVAFWCNPISGHATLYWYQQILGQGPKLLIQFQNNGVVDDSQLPKDRFSAERLKGVDSTLKIQPAKLEDSAVYLCASNVEGRGSGELFFGEGSRLTVL.

J is TRBJ1-1 and V is TRBV3-1 (or the pseudogene TRBV3-2); D unresolved. This CDR3 region has 13 residues. Germline V gene sequence: CDR1 LGHDT, CDR2 YNNKEL (reference sequence). V was cut by 2 bases and J by 6 bases, with 10 bases left in between. CDR3 loop: CASSQQAESEAFF. In DNA, the CDR3 is TGTGCCAGCAGCCAACAGGCAGAGTCTGAAGCTTTCTTT.

The V call is TRBV19, the J call TRBJ1-1; 7 positions agree with TRBD1. CDR1 is LNHDA and CDR2 is SQIVND in the germline V gene (reference sequence). V lost 7 bases to trimming and J lost 3 bases; unmatched junction nucleotides: 11. The CDR3 runs 15 residues. CDR3 sequence (DNA): TGTGCCAGTACAGAGCGGACAGGAAGGGACACTGAAGCTTTCTTT. Its protein is CASTERTGRDTEAFF.

This chain uses TRBV2 with TRBJ2-1, with TRBD1 matching over 7 bases. This CDR3 region has 14 residues. Trimming at V came to 4 bases and at J to 3 bases, leaving 3 bases not matched to a gene. Per the germline V gene, CDR1 is SNHLY and CDR2 is FYNNEI. The CDR3 nucleotides read TGTGCCAGCAGTGCCGGGACAGTCTACAATGAGCAGTTCTTC. Its protein product is CASSAGTVYNEQFF.

J is TRBJ1-2 and V is TRBV4-3, with D possibly TRBD1 on 6 matching bases. The V gene lost 0 bases and the J gene lost 6 bases, with 11 bases spanning the gap. CDR1 is LGHNA, CDR2 YSLEER, per germline. The CDR3 length is 14 residues. CDR3 sequence: CASSQDTGMNGYTF. CDR3 sequence (DNA): TGCGCCAGCAGCCAAGATACAGGGATGAATGGCTACACCTTC.

This clone was picked up one time. The V call is TRBV2, the J call TRBJ1-1; 9 bases are a match to TRBD1. Per the germline V gene, CDR1 is SNHLY and CDR2 is FYNNEI. V shed 7 bases and J 11 bases; nucleotides not matched to a gene: 14. The CDR3 has 14 amino acids. The CDR3 DNA is TGTGCCAGCACCCGGGACAGGGCGGTGGGATGGGCTTTCTTT. Translation gives CASTRDRAVGWAFF.

This chain connects TRBV19 to TRBJ2-1, with unresolved D. This CDR3 has 14 amino acids. Per germline, CDR1 LNHDA and CDR2 SQIVND (reference sequence). Trimming removed 0 bases at V and 1 base at J, with 4 bases between. DNA for the CDR3: TGTGCCAGTAGTATAGACGGGTCCTACAATGAGCAGTTCTTC. Translation gives CASSIDGSYNEQFF.

The chain joins TRBV30 to TRBJ1-1; TRBD1 agrees at 8 bases. The CDR3 has 12 amino acids. V trimming: 3 bases; J trimming: 6 bases; junction bases outside the gene matches: 3. CDR1 and CDR2 from the germline V gene are GTSNPN and SVGIG (reference sequence). The CDR3 loop reads CAWSATGAEAFF. The CDR3 region has the DNA TGTGCCTGGAGCGCGACAGGGGCTGAAGCTTTCTTT.

This chain connects TRBV7-8 to TRBJ2-1, with a possible D match to TRBD2 (5 bases). The CDR3 extends over 14 amino acids. CDR1 is SGHVS and CDR2 is FQNEAQ in the germline V gene. V lost 1 base and J lost 2, with 6 bases in between. CDR3 sequence reads: CASSLVGAYNEQFF. The CDR3 nucleotides read TGTGCCAGCAGCTTAGTCGGGGCCTACAATGAGCAGTTCTTC.

CDR3 bases: TGTGCCAGCAGTTGGGGGAGGTTTGAAGCTTTCTTT. It codes for CASSWGRFEAFF. The chain joins TRBV2 to TRBJ1-1, with D maybe TRBD1 (5 bases). V was pared by 5 bases and J by 7 bases, with 11 bases between. CDR1 is SNHLY, CDR2 FYNNEI, per germline. This CDR3 has 12 residues.

J is TRBJ2-1 and V is TRBV7-3, with 7 positions matching TRBD2. V dropped 5 bases and J dropped 8; count of bases not matched to a gene: 9. The length of the CDR3 is 14 residues. CDR1 is SGHTA and CDR2 is FQGTGA in the germline V gene. The CDR3 loop reads CASSLSGNHDEQFF. CDR3 nucleotides: TGTGCCAGCAGCCTAAGCGGGAACCACGATGAGCAGTTCTTC.

The chain combines TRBV19 with TRBJ1-1; 7 bases align to TRBD1. This CDR3 is built from 14 residues. From germline, CDR1 is LNHDA and CDR2 SQIVND (reference sequence). Losses at the gene ends were 9 bases for V and 0 bases for J; bases not matched to a gene: 7. This chain's CDR3 is CASKTGRVNTEAFF. The CDR3 DNA reads TGTGCCAGCAAGACAGGGCGGGTGAACACTGAAGCTTTCTTT.

In regard to this clone: One end of the junction is discordant with germline, which a read error may explain. The chain carries TRBV5-6 and TRBJ1-3, with D unclear. The CDR3 length is 14 residues. Per germline, CDR1 SGHDT and CDR2 YYEEEE. This CDR3 is CASSFTYSENTIYF. Written as DNA, the CDR3 is TGTGCCAGCAGCTTCACTTATTCTGAAAACACCATATATTTT.

V usage is TRBV2 and J usage is TRBJ2-7, with 8 nucleotides matching TRBD2. The CDR3 length is 12 residues. CDR1 and CDR2 from the germline V gene are SNHLY and FYNNEI. With V trimmed by 6 bases and J by 6 bases, 4 bases remained unmatched. For the CDR3, the DNA is TGTGCCAGCAGCGGGACTAGTCCCGAGCAGTACGTC. Encoded protein: CASSGTSPEQYV.

The chain employs TRBV7-2 and TRBJ2-2; TRBD2 is a possible D gene (5 bases). In germline, CDR1 is SGHTA, CDR2 FQGNSA. CDR3 length equals 17 residues. V was pared by 5 bases and J by 2 bases, with 18 bases between. CDR3 DNA: TGTGCCAGCAGCGTACTAGATCGTGCAGTTAACACCGGGGAGCTGTTTTTT. Translated, it gives CASSVLDRAVNTGELFF.